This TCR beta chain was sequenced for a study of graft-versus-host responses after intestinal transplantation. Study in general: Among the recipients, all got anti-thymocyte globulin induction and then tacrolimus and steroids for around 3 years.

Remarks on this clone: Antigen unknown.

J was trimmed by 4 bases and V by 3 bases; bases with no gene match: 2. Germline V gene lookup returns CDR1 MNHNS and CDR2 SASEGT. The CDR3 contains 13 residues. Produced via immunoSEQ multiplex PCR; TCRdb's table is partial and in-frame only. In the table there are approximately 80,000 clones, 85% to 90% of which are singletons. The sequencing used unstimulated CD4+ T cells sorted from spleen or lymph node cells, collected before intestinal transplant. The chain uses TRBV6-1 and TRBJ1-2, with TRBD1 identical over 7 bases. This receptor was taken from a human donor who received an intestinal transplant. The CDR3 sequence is CASSEGQLYGYTF. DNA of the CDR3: TGTGCCAGCAGTGAGGGACAGCTCTATGGCTACACCTTC.